The T cell receptor (beta chain) under discussion was sequenced for a study of cytomegalovirus exposure and HLA in healthy donors. 13 Jbeta primers and 60 Vbeta primers were used for the PCR. Method: immunoSEQ multiplex PCR; TCRdb's copy keeps in-frame clones and lacks some. The sample table sets out some 130,000 clones. The germline gives CDR1 MNHEY, CDR2 SMNVEV (reference sequence). Trimming stripped 5 bases from V and 0 bases from J, with 14 bases between. The CDR3 is 16 amino acids. The V call is TRBV27, the J call TRBJ1-3; perhaps TRBD1 as D (5 bases). The receptor comes from a woman between 35 and 50 years old in good health and CMV-seropositive. The material sequenced was PBMCs. The CDR3 coding sequence is TGTGCCAGCAGTCCAAGACAGACCAACTCTGGAAACACCATATATTTT. Translation: CASSPRQTNSGNTIYF.